The T cell receptor beta chain under discussion was sequenced for a study of neurological immune-mediated disorders. TCRdb reanalysed the 5' RACE reads using MiXCR and keeps one entry per CDR3 protein. The table includes approximately 85,000 distinct CDR3 sequences, approximately 4.3% detected once. V gave up 6 bases and J gave up 2 bases; unmatched junction bases: 5. Per germline, CDR1 MNHEY and CDR2 SMNVEV (reference sequence). The CDR3 extends over 14 amino acids. Regarding time point: longitudinal time-point 3. The rearrangement joins TRBV27 to TRBJ1-2; TRBD1 agrees at 8 bases. Sequencing was performed on PBMCs. The TCR comes from a woman aged 55-70 years with multiple sclerosis. CDR3 sequence (DNA): TGTGCCAGCAGGAGGGACAGGACGAACTATGGCTACACCTTC. Translated: CASRRDRTNYGYTF.